Described below is a single TCR beta chain sequence and its context. The sample is drawn from a study of blood T cell repertoires in COVID-19. V was shortened by 1 base and J by 0 bases, with 10 bases between the two germline ends. This CDR3 has 15 amino acids. Per germline, CDR1 SGHTA and CDR2 FQGNSA. The method was immunoSEQ multiplex PCR; TCRdb's version includes in-frame clones alone and lacks a portion of them. The data contain about 60,000 clones, around 84% of them singletons. Sequencing was performed on peripheral blood. The gene calls are TRBV7-2 and TRBJ2-7; no clear D gene. The TCR sequence derives from a human donor in a cohort sampled during active COVID-19. The CDR3 region is CASSLDQRSSYEQYF. CDR3 sequence (DNA): TGTGCCAGCAGCTTAGACCAGAGGAGCTCCTACGAGCAGTACTTC.